Presented here are 29 T cell receptor beta chains from one specimen sequenced in a study of T cell responses to AZD1222 COVID-19 vaccine (dated by TCRdb to the early 2020s). Library creation used the immunoSEQ multiplex PCR assay. The source is immuneACCESS, and TCRdb retained only in-frame sequences with V and J called. Part of the clones is not carried over; for the studies checked, unresolved V genes explain less than half of this, and the remainder is unexplained. In all, the sample holds around 110,000 clones, and about 91% of those were seen once. The ten biggest clones cover 1.5% to 2% of the sample. This specimen's time point label, interpreted: about 28 days (+/-7) after the second vaccine dose. The sample here was peripheral blood, taken 28 days after the second AZD1222 dose. The receptors stem from an adult who received the AZD1222 COVID-19 vaccine.

V is TRBV28 and J is TRBJ2-1; 7 bases fit TRBD1. The CDR3 is made up of 14 amino acids. Germline CDR1 reads MDHEN; CDR2 reads SYDVKM. V lost 7 bases and J lost 9; bases outside the gene matches: 12. CDR3 nucleotides: TGTGCCAGCAAGGGGGCTAGCTCAGGGGGTGAGCAGTTCTTC. It codes for CASKGASSGGEQFF.

This chain connects TRBV29-1 to TRBJ1-2; 7 nucleotides line up with TRBD1. The CDR3 totals 14 residues. From germline, CDR1 is SQVTM and CDR2 ANQGSEA. The V segment lost 4 bases and the J segment 6 bases; nucleotides outside the gene matches: 11. The CDR3 is CSVGNPGTENGYTF. In DNA form, the CDR3 reads TGCAGCGTTGGGAACCCTGGGACAGAAAATGGCTACACCTTC. Full variable domain (remainder filled in from reference TRBV29-1 and TRBJ1-2): SAVISQKPSRDICQRGTSLTIQCQVDSQVTMMFWYRQQPGQSLTLIATANQGSEATYESGFVIDKFPISRPNLTFSTLTVSNMSPEDSSIYLCSVGNPGTENGYTFGSGTRLTVV.

The gene calls are TRBV7-3 and TRBJ1-2; D gene uncertain. In germline, CDR1 is SGHTA, CDR2 FQGTGA. The CDR3 has 13 residues. V lost 5 bases, J lost 3 bases, and 10 bases lay in between. DNA for the CDR3: TGTGCCAGCAGCCCAAGGGCGGACTATGGCTACACCTTC. It encodes CASSPRADYGYTF.

This chain uses TRBV10-1 with TRBJ2-1; 10 nucleotides agree with TRBD2. This CDR3 spans 16 amino acids. Germline CDR1 and CDR2: WNHNN and SYGVQD (reference sequence). With V trimmed by 4 bases and J by 6 bases, 9 bases remained unmatched. The CDR3 sequence: CASSGLAGVRRNEQFF. Written as DNA, the CDR3 is TGCGCCAGCAGTGGGCTAGCGGGAGTCCGCCGCAATGAGCAGTTCTTC.

This chain connects TRBV12-2 to TRBJ2-2; the DNA was not compared with TRBD2, the D call given in the table. TRBV12-2 is an annotated pseudogene. The CDR3 spans 17 residues. This CDR3 reads CASRRLAGGPGTGELFF. Written as DNA, the CDR3 is TGTGCAAGTCGCCGACTAGCGGGAGGGCCAGGCACCGGGGAGCTGTTTTTT.

The table lists this clone with a count of one. This chain connects TRBV12-3 or TRBV12-4 to TRBJ1-1; unclear D gene. V lost 8 bases and J 1 base, leaving 11 bases between the germline ends. The CDR3 length is 13 residues. CDR3 sequence: CASGLGRNTEAFF. In DNA, the CDR3 is TGTGCCAGCGGCCTCGGGAGGAACACTGAAGCTTTCTTT.

This clone was detected once. At one end, the junction sequence differs from germline, possibly due to a read error. CDR3 in amino acids: CASSLVGTGAYNNQPQHF. The CDR3 coding sequence is TGTGCTAGCAGCTTAGTGGGGACAGGGGCCTATAACAATCAGCCCCAGCATTTT. The chain recombines TRBV7-7 with TRBJ1-5, with 10 nucleotides matching TRBD1. Germline V CDR1 and CDR2: SSHAT, FNYEAQ (reference sequence). The CDR3 runs to 18 residues.

DNA of the CDR3: TGTGCCAGCAGCTTAGAGTCATATGGCTACACCTTC. Translating gives CASSLESYGYTF. J is TRBJ1-2 and V is TRBV11-2; the D is unclear. The germline V gene encodes CDR1 SGHAT and CDR2 FQNNGV. The CDR3 totals 12 residues. V lost 0 bases to trimming and J lost 5 bases, with 4 bases between them.

The CDR3 region is CASSQYRAIGEKLFF. The DNA of the CDR3 is TGTGCCAGCAGCCAATACAGGGCCATCGGTGAAAAACTGTTTTTT. The rearrangement links TRBV4-2 to TRBJ1-4; TRBD1 is a possible D gene (6 bases). V dropped 2 bases and J dropped 7 bases, with 14 bases sitting between them. CDR3 length equals 15 residues. The germline V gene has CDR1 LGHNA and CDR2 YNFKEQ.

Points on this clone: Other nucleotide sequences from this sample produce the same CDR3. CDR3 sequence (DNA): TGTGCCAGCAGCCCGGGGACAGGGGGCTACGAGCAGTACTTC. Translation gives CASSPGTGGYEQYF. This sequence joins TRBV5-4 and TRBJ2-7, with 11 bases fitting TRBD1. CDR1 SGHNT and CDR2 YYREEE come from the germline V gene (reference sequence). V shed 4 bases and J 3 bases; nucleotides not matched to a gene: 3. This CDR3 spans 14 amino acids.

The chain couples TRBV6-6 to TRBJ1-1; D is unclear. The CDR3 has 13 residues. The V end was cut by 7 bases, the J end by 0 bases, with 9 bases between. Per germline, CDR1 MNHNY and CDR2 SVGAGI (reference sequence). CDR3 protein: CASTDTVNTEAFF. In nucleotides, the CDR3 is TGTGCCAGCACCGACACGGTGAACACTGAAGCTTTCTTT.

The V gene is TRBV15, the J gene TRBJ1-3; D unclear. CDR1 and CDR2 (germline): LNHNV, YYDKDF (reference sequence). Trimming removed 7 bases at V and 0 bases at J, with 16 bases between. The CDR3 has 16 residues. This CDR3 is CATNPGATSSGNTIYF. In nucleotides, the CDR3 is TGTGCCACCAACCCAGGCGCTACGAGCTCTGGAAACACCATATATTTT.

The chain links TRBV27 to TRBJ1-5; no clear D. Germline V CDR1 and CDR2: MNHEY, SMNVEV (reference sequence). The CDR3 loop spans 15 amino acids. Trimming pared 5 bases from V and 1 base from J, leaving 12 bases between. CDR3: CASSLYTDSNQPQHF. CDR3 DNA: TGTGCCAGCAGTCTATACACGGACAGCAATCAGCCCCAGCATTTT.

The V gene is TRBV2, the J gene TRBJ1-1; the D is unclear. Germline CDR1 SNHLY, CDR2 FYNNEI. With 2 bases removed from V and 2 bases from J, the gap between germline ends came to 15 bases. CDR3 length equals 16 residues. The CDR3 loop reads CASSEKRTFFNTEAFF. CDR3 bases: TGTGCCAGCAGTGAAAAAAGGACCTTCTTCAACACTGAAGCTTTCTTT.

The V gene is TRBV4-2, the J gene TRBJ1-1; 7 bases are a match to TRBD1. Per the germline V gene, CDR1 is LGHNA and CDR2 is YNFKEQ. The CDR3 consists of 14 residues. Unmatched junction bases numbered 3, after V lost 4 bases and J lost 1 base. The CDR3 DNA reads as TGTGCCAGCAGCCTGGGACAGACGAACACTGAAGCTTTCTTT. The encoded protein is CASSLGQTNTEAFF.

The chain couples TRBV15 to TRBJ1-5; D perhaps matches TRBD1 (6 bases). V lost 0 bases and J lost 6, with 12 bases in between. CDR3 length: 15 residues. Germline loops: CDR1 LNHNV, CDR2 YYDKDF (reference sequence). In DNA, the CDR3 is TGTGCCACCAGCAGAGATCGAGAAGGGGGTCAGCCCCAGCATTTT. Protein: CATSRDREGGQPQHF. Drawing the rest from reference TRBV15 and TRBJ1-5, the complete variable domain is DAMVIQNPRYQVTQFGKPVTLSCSQTLNHNVMYWYQQKSSQAPKLLFHYYDKDFNNEADTPDNFQSRRPNTSFCFLDIRSPGLGDTAMYLCATSRDREGGQPQHFGDGTRLSIL.

The table lists this clone with a few counts. The chain couples TRBV5-4 to TRBJ1-4, with D perhaps matching TRBD1 (6 bases). CDR1 is SGHNT, CDR2 YYREEE, per germline (reference sequence). The CDR3 totals 17 residues. Trimming shortened V by 4 bases and J by 0 bases, and 16 bases separated the two germline ends. This CDR3 reads CASSNGGSRATNEKLFF. The CDR3 DNA reads TGTGCCAGCAGCAATGGGGGCAGCCGAGCAACTAATGAAAAACTGTTTTTT.

The J gene is TRBJ1-1, the V gene TRBV7-8, with 10 bases identical to TRBD1. Trimming at V came to 4 bases and at J to 4 bases, leaving 6 bases not matched to a gene. The germline gives CDR1 SGHVS, CDR2 FQNEAQ. The CDR3 is 15 amino acids. The CDR3 coding sequence is TGTGCCAGCAGCTCCAGGACAGGGGGGAGCACTGAAGCTTTCTTT. Its protein product is CASSSRTGGSTEAFF. Supplemented by reference TRBV7-8 and TRBJ1-1, the full variable domain reads GAGVSQSPRYKVAKRGQDVALRCDPISGHVSLFWYQQALGQGPEFLTYFQNEAQLDKSGLPSDRFFAERPEGSVSTLKIQRTQQEDSAVYLCASSSRTGGSTEAFFGQGTRLTVV.

The genes are TRBV4-1 and TRBJ2-4; tentative D call: TRBD1 (5 bases). CDR3 length equals 15 residues. CDR1 is MGHRA and CDR2 is YSYEKL in the germline V gene. Between the trimmed V and J ends, which lost 3 bases and 0 bases, there was a span of 9 bases. DNA for the CDR3: TGCGCCAGCAGCCACCCGACAGTAGCCAAAAACATTCAGTACTTC. Translated: CASSHPTVAKNIQYF.

This clone was observed once. This chain joins TRBV7-2 and TRBJ2-3; 9 bases line up with TRBD2. Germline V gene data show CDR1 as SGHTA and CDR2 as FQGNSA. There are 15 residues in the CDR3. With V trimmed by 1 base and J by 5 bases, 4 bases remained unmatched. The CDR3 loop reads CASSLVAGEGDTQYF. CDR3 bases: TGTGCCAGCAGCTTAGTAGCGGGAGAAGGAGATACGCAGTATTTT.

The rearrangement joins TRBV5-1 to TRBJ2-1, with a tentative D call TRBD1 (6 bases). Trimming pared 4 bases from V and 8 bases from J, leaving 16 bases between. Germline values: CDR1 SGHRS, CDR2 YFSETQ. The CDR3 has 14 amino acids. The CDR3 is CASSPTTGYYEQFF. The CDR3 DNA reads TGCGCCAGCAGCCCTACTACAGGGTACTATGAGCAGTTCTTC.

This chain connects TRBV7-9 to TRBJ2-7; D ambiguous. Germline assignment: CDR1 SEHNR and CDR2 FQNEAQ (reference sequence). The CDR3 is 14 residues long. V dropped 5 bases and J dropped 0 bases, with 11 bases sitting between them. CDR3 DNA: TGTGCCAGCAGCCCCCCTAGTAGCTCCTACGAGCAGTACTTC. As protein: CASSPPSSSYEQYF.

The rearrangement uses TRBV10-1 and TRBJ1-3; the match to TRBD1 covers 7 bases. CDR3 size: 16 residues. Germline CDR1 WNHNN, CDR2 SYGVQD (reference sequence). With 3 bases clipped from V and 0 bases from J, the junction kept 5 bases outside the gene matches. In DNA, the CDR3 is TGCGCCAGCAGTGACGGACAGGCGAACTCTGGAAACACCATATATTTT. The encoded protein is CASSDGQANSGNTIYF.

The chain uses TRBV5-4 and TRBJ2-5; possibly TRBD2 for D (5 bases). Trimming cost V 4 bases and J 9 bases, with 19 bases left between them. Per the germline V gene, CDR1 is SGHNT and CDR2 is YYREEE (reference sequence). The CDR3 runs 14 residues. The CDR3 nucleotides are TGTGCCAGCAGCCCCGGACTCGAAACCCCGCCCCAGTACTTC. It yields the protein CASSPGLETPPQYF.

J is TRBJ1-2 and V is TRBV5-1, with TRBD1 identical over 10 bases. The CDR3 sequence is 19 residues long. The germline CDR1 and CDR2 sequences are SGHRS and YFSETQ. J was trimmed by 4 bases and V by 0 bases; bases with no gene match: 15. The CDR3 loop is CASSLGQGAAPLETYGYTF. The CDR3 coding sequence is TGCGCCAGCAGCTTGGGACAGGGGGCCGCTCCACTCGAAACCTATGGCTACACCTTC.

The chain joins TRBV5-6 to TRBJ2-7; D may correspond to TRBD1 or TRBD2 (6 bases each). The CDR3 is made up of 13 amino acids. Trimming stripped 4 bases from V and 6 bases from J, with 14 bases between. CDR1 and CDR2 from the germline V gene are SGHDT and YYEEEE. CDR3 residues: CASSPFGGLEQYF. CDR3 DNA sequence: TGTGCCAGCAGCCCCTTTGGGGGGCTCGAGCAGTACTTC.

The V gene is TRBV4-1, the J gene TRBJ2-7; 7 bases match TRBD1. The trim removed 0 bases at V and 7 bases at J, leaving 6 bases unmatched. The CDR3 length is 14 residues. Germline assignment: CDR1 MGHRA and CDR2 YSYEKL. The CDR3 nucleotides read TGCGCCAGCAGCCAAGATTTAAGGGGGCGGGAGCAGTACTTC. This encodes CASSQDLRGREQYF.

The rearrangement links TRBV6-5 to TRBJ1-1; no clear D gene. The CDR3 is made up of 16 amino acids. Germline V CDR1 and CDR2: MNHEY, SVGAGI. The ends were cut back, 0 bases at V and 0 bases at J, with 11 bases in the middle. The CDR3 region is CASSYSPGVMNTEAFF. CDR3 nucleotides: TGTGCCAGCAGTTACTCACCAGGAGTTATGAACACTGAAGCTTTCTTT.

The V gene is TRBV28, the J gene TRBJ1-5; maybe TRBD1 (6 bases). Per the germline V gene, CDR1 is MDHEN and CDR2 is SYDVKM. The CDR3 is made up of 16 amino acids. Trimming left V 4 bases short and J 4 bases short, with 17 bases between. The CDR3 DNA sequence: TGTGCCAGCAGTTCGATACAGGGTAGTGGAAATCAGCCCCAGCATTTT. Protein product: CASSSIQGSGNQPQHF.